A single sample gave rise to the 7 T cell receptor beta chains below, sequenced in a study of T cell clonotyping in hematopoietic cell transplantation. Using immunoSEQ multiplex PCR, the repertoire was profiled, and TCRdb retains in-frame clones only, with some absent. The sample has 7,900 or so clones, 70% to 90% seen once. This material consisted of PBMCs, taken 100 days after allogeneic stem cell transplant. These receptors were collected from a young adult male patient who had an allogeneic stem cell transplant from a related donor, so the T cells may come from the graft donor. Some clones in this sample may be carry-over from other donors' samples.

This clone was observed a single time. CDR3 DNA sequence: TGTGCCAGCAGCCGACCTAACAAGGACGAGCAGTACGTC. It translates to CASSRPNKDEQYV. The chain uses TRBV7-9 and TRBJ2-7; no reliable D call. The V end lost 5 bases, the J end lost 5 bases, and 13 bases lay between the germline ends. The CDR3 has 13 amino acids. The germline V gene has CDR1 SEHNR and CDR2 FQNEAQ (reference sequence).

The chain combines TRBV4-1 with TRBJ2-3; D gene uncertain. Trimming stripped 0 bases from V and 3 bases from J, with 13 bases between. CDR3 length: 16 residues. Germline CDR1 MGHRA, CDR2 YSYEKL. The CDR3 sequence is CASSQEARSGTDTQYF. The CDR3 bases are TGCGCCAGCAGCCAAGAGGCGAGGAGTGGGACAGATACGCAGTATTTT.

V is TRBV7-2 and J is TRBJ1-1; 8 bases match TRBD1. After removal of 3 bases from V and 5 bases from J, the junction contained 5 bases not matched to a gene. Germline CDR1 is SGHTA and CDR2 is FQGNSA. The CDR3 runs 14 residues. CDR3 residues: CASSFQTGVTEAFF. The CDR3, as DNA: TGTGCCAGCAGCTTCCAGACAGGGGTTACTGAAGCTTTCTTT.

The CDR3 nucleotides read TGTGCCAGCAGTTACGCCTATAATTCACCCCTCCACTTT. It is translated as CASSYAYNSPLHF. The chain recombines TRBV6-5 with TRBJ1-6; D gene ambiguous. From germline, CDR1 is MNHEY and CDR2 SVGAGI. This CDR3 spans 13 amino acids. V gave up 2 bases and J gave up 2 bases, with 1 base separating them.

This chain uses TRBV7-2 with TRBJ1-2, with unresolved D. This CDR3 comprises 11 residues. Trimming shortened V by 5 bases and J by 11 bases, and 12 bases separated the two germline ends. In germline, CDR1 is SGHTA, CDR2 FQGNSA. This chain's CDR3 is CASSPGLTYTF. The CDR3 nucleotides read TGTGCCAGCAGCCCTGGTTTGACATACACCTTC.

The rearrangement joins TRBV7-6 to TRBJ2-2; no clear D gene. This CDR3 has 16 amino acids. V shed 1 base and J shed 0 bases, with 9 bases lying between them. Per the germline V gene, CDR1 is SGHVS and CDR2 is FNYEAQ. Here the CDR3 DNA reads TGTGCCAGCAGCTTAGTGTCTAACGCGAACACCGGGGAGCTGTTTTTT. This translates into CASSLVSNANTGELFF. Full variable domain (outside the CDR3, taken from reference TRBV7-6 and TRBJ2-2): GAGVSQSPRYKVTKRGQDVALRCDPISGHVSLYWYRQALGQGPEFLTYFNYEAQQDKSGLPNDRFSAERPEGSISTLTIQRTEQRDSAMYRCASSLVSNANTGELFFGEGSRLTVL.

This clone was detected once. The genes are TRBV7-2 and TRBJ2-3; no clear D gene. Germline V gene lookup returns CDR1 SGHTA and CDR2 FQGNSA. The CDR3 sequence is 13 residues long. V was cut by 1 base and J by 1 base, with 3 bases left in between. The CDR3: CASSLGGTDTQYF. CDR3 in DNA: TGTGCCAGCAGCTTAGGTGGCACAGATACGCAGTATTTT.